This T cell receptor (beta chain) was identified during a study of blood T cell repertoires in COVID-19. About the study: Acute and convalescent COVID-19 samples came from the United States, Italy and Spain.

The CDR3 extends over 15 amino acids. Germline CDR1 SGHRS, CDR2 YFSETQ. Trimming removed 2 bases from V and 5 bases from J; junction bases left unmatched: 8. Here immunoSEQ multiplex PCR was the method, and the copy in TCRdb shows in-frame clones only, minus some. The sample contains approximately 85,000 clones, 85% to 95% of which appear only once. The sample taken for sequencing was peripheral blood. This sequence joins TRBV5-1 and TRBJ1-1, with 8 bases aligning to TRBD1. The origin of this receptor is a woman aged 60-75 years with active COVID-19. The CDR3 loop is CASSFTSRGQTEAFF. DNA of the CDR3: TGCGCCAGCAGCTTCACAAGCAGGGGGCAGACTGAAGCTTTCTTT.